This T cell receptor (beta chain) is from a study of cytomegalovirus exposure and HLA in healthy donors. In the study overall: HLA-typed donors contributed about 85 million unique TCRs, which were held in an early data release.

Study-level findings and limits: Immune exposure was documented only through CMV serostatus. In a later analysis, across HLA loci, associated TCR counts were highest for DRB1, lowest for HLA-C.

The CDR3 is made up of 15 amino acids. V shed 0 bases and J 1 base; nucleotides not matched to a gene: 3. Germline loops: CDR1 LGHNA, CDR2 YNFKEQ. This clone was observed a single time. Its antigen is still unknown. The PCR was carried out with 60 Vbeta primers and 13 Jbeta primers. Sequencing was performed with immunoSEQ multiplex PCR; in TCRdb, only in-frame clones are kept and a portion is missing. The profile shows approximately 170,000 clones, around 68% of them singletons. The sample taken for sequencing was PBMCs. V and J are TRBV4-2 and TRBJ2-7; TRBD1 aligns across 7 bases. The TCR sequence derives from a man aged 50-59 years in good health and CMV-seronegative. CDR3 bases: TGTGCCAGCAGCCAAGATCCGGGACAGTCCTACGAGCAGTACTTC. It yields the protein CASSQDPGQSYEQYF.